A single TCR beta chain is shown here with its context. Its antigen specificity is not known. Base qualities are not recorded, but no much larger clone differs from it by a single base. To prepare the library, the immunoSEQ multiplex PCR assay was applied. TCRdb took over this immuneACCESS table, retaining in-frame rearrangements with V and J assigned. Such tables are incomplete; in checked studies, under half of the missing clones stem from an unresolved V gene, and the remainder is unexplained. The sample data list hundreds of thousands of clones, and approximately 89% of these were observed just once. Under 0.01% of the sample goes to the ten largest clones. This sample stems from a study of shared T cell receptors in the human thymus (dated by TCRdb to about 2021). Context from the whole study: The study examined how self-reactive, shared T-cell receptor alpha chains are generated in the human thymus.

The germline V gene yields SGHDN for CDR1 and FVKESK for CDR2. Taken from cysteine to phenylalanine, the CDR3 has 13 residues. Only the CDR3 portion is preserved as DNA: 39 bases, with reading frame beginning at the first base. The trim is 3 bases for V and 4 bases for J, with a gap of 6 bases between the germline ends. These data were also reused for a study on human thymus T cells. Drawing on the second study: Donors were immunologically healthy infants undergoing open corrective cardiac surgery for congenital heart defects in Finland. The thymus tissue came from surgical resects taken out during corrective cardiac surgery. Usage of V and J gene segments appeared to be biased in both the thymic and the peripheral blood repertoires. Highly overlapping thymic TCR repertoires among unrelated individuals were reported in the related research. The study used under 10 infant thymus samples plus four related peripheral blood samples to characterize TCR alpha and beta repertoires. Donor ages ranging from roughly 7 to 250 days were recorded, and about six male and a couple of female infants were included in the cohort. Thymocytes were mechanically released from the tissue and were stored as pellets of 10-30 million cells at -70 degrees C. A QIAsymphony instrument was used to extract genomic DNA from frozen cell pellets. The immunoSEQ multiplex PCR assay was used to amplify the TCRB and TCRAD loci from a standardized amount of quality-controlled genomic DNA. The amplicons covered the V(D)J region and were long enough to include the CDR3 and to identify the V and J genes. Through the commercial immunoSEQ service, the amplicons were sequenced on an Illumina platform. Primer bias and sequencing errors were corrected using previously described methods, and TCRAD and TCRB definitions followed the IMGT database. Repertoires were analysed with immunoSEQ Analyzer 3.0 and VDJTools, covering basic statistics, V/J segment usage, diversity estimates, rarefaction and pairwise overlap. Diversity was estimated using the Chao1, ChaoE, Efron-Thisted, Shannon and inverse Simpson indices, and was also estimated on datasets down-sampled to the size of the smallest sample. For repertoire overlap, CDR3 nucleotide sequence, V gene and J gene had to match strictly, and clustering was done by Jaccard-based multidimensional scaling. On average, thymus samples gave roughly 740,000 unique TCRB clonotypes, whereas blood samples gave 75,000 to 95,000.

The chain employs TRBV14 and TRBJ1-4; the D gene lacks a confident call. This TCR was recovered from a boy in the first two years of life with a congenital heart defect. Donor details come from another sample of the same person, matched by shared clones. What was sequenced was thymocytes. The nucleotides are TGTGCCAGCAGCCACCCGTTTAATGAAAAACTGTTTTTT. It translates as CASSHPFNEKLFF.